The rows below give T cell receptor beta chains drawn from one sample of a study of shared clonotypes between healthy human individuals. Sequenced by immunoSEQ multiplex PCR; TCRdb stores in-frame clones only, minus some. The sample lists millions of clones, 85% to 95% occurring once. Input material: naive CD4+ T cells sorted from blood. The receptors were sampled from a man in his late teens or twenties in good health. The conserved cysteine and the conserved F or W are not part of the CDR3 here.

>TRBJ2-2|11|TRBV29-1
SSGIGEAGELF
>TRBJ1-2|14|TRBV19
ASSMNPSGVIYVYT
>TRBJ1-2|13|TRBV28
ASSLLGGPNYGYT
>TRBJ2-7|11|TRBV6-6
ATSGTGSYEQY
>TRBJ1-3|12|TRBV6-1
ASSASRSGNTIY
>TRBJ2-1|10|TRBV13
ASSLSHNEQF
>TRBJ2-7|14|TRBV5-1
ASSPSPGTTESEQY
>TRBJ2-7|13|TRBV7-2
ASSLGTSGPYEQY
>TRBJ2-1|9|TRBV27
ASGSYNEQF
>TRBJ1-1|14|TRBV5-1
ASSLRPGQGTAEAF
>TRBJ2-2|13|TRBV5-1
ASSLPRGDFGELF
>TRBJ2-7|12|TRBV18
ASSPPGLIYEQY
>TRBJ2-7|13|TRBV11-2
ASSLAQRLVREQY
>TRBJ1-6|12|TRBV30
AWQPVNVNSPLH
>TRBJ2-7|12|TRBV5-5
ASRFGQGAYEQY
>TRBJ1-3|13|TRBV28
ASSTGTGGGNTIY
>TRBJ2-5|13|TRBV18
ASSQSLAGEETQY
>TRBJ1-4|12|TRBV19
ASSIKGPIEKLF
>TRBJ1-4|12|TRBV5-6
ASSLGQGGEKLF
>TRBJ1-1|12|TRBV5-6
ASSLMTLNTEAF
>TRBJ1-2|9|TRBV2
ASSVNNGYT
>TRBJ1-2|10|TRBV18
ASSLRSYGYT
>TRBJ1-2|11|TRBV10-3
AISDGEDYGYT
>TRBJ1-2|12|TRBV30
AWSKVVLIYGYT
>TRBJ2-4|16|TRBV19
ASSIQAPRGSAKNIQY
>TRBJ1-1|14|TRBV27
ASSSWTGGFLAEAF
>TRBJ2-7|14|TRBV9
ASSAPGSIQLWEQY
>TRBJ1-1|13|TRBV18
ASSPRNRPNTEAF
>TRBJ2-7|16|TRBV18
ASSPMTSGRVGTYEQY
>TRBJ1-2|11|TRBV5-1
ASSLEQGYGYT
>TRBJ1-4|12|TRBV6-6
ASLPGQVNEKLF
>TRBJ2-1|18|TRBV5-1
ASSLAGSLAGGGVYNEQF
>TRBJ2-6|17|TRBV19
ASSRVTASRPTGANVLT
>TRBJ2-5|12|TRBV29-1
SVEYFGGGETQY
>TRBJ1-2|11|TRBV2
ASSVWEGDGYT
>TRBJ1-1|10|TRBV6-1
ASRRQHTEAF
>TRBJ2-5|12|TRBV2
ASSGYGQQETQY
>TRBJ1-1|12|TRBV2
ASNRAGPNTEAF
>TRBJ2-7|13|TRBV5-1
ASSFLPGIRDEQY
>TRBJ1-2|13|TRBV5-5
ASSTLTGNDYGYT
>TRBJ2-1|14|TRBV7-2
ASSSTAGVSYNEQF
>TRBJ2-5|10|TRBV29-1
SVAAYQETQY
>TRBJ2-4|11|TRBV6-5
ASSRDSKNIQY
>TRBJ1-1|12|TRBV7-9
ASSPHGENTEAF
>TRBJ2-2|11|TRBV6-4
ASSGSVTGELF
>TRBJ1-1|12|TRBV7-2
ASSLWETSGEAF
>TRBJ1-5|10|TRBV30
AWNRGGQPQH
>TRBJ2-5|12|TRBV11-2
ASSLGMLWETQY
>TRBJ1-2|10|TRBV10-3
AISESGGGYT
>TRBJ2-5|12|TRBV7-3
ASSRTSDQETQY
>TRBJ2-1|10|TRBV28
ASSFGLAEQF
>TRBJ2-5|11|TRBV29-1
SVEGTSRGDQY
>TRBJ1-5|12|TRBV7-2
ASSLGQGIQPQH
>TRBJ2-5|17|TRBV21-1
ASSTNGTIRTSVQETQY
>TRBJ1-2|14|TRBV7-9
ASSSQRVLQEDGYT
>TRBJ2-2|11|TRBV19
ASRDRGSGELF